This record looks at one T cell receptor (beta chain) sequence and its context. Prior to thyroid surgery, none of the patients had received any treatment. This sample stems from a study of metastatic and nonmetastatic thyroid tumors. Overall study: Comparison of repertoires was carried out across blood and tumor or nodule tissue from malignant and benign thyroid patients.

In germline, CDR1 is SEHNR, CDR2 FQNEAQ (reference sequence). V was clipped by 5 bases and J by 3 bases, with 8 bases between them. The CDR3 covers 12 residues. Authors' processing steps: The distant-metastasis classifier for papillary thyroid cancer was built from CDR3 differences across clinicopathological groups. TCRdb reprocessed the PCR reads via MiXCR. The V and J calls reflect TCRdb's pipeline rather than the authors' work. This sample has about 30,000 clones; 35% to 45% occur once, and the top ten carry about 20%. This chain links TRBV7-9 with TRBJ2-7; weak D call: TRBD1 (5 bases). Material: tumor tissue. This sequence originates from a female donor with papillary thyroid cancer or a benign thyroid nodule (not recorded which). Some clones in this sample may be carry-over from other donors' samples. The CDR3 DNA follows: TGTGCCAGCAGCATGACAGACTACGAGCAGTACTTC. It encodes CASSMTDYEQYF.